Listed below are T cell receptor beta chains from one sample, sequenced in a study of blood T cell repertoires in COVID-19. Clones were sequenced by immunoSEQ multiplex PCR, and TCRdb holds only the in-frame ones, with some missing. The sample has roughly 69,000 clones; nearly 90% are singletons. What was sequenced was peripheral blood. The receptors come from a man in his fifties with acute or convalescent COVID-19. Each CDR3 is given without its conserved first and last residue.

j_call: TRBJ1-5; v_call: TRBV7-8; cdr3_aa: ASSLEGQGNNQPQH
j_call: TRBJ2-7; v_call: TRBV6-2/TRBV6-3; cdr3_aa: ASSGLTRDRGRGEQY
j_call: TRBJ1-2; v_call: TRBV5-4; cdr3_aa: ASTVTGGYGYT
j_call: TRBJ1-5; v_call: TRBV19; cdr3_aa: ASSNLDSNQPQH
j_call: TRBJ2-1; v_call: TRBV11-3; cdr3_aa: ASSFSGRGYNEQF
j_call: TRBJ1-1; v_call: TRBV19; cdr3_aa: ASSMVGQGAGAEAF
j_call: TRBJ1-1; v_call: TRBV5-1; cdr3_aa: ASSLGGGGTEAF
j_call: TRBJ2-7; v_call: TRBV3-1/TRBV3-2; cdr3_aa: ASSQGLAREYEQY
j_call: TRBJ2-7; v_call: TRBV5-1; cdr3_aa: ASSPAPGQLYEQY
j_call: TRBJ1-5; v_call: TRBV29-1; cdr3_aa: SVEGQEGQPQH
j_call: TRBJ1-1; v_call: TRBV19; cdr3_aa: ASSPDRVNTEAF
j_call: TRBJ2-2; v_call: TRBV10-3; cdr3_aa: AISEGRYGELF
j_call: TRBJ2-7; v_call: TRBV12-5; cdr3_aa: ASGFPGVEHEQY
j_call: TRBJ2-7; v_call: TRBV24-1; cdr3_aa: ATSSGGHYEQY
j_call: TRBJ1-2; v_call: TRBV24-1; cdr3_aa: ATSQRNYGYT
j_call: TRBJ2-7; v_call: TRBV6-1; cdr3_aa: ASSEAPAGYEQY
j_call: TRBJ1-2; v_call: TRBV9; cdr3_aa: ASSAQGTNYGYT
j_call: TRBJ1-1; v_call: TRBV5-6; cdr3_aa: ASRSGLFTEAF
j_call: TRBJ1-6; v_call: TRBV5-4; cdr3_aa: ASKSSGSYNSPLH
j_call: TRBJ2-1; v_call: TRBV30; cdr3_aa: AWSVLGRINEQF
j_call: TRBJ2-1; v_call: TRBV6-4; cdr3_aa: ASSERAGREDSYNEQF
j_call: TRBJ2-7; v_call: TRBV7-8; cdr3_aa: ASSARTSGSLDEQY
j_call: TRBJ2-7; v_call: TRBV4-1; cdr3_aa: ASSQSRGSYEQY
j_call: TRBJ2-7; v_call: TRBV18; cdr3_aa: ASSPEQIHEQY
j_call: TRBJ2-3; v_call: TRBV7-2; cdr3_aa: ASSSATGADTQY
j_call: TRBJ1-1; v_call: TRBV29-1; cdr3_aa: SVVGRVNTEAF
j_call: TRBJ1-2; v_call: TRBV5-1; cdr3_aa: ASSSSGTGTDGYT
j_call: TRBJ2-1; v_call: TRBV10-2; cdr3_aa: ASTGLAGDGVSYNEQF
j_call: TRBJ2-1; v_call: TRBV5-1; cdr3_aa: ASSLGLAGVNEQF
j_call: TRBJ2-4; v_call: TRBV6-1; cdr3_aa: ASSVETSGVAKNIQY
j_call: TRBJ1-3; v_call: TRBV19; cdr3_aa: ASSVRDSYSSGNTIY
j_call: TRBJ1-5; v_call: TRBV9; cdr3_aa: ASSVGGYSNQPQH
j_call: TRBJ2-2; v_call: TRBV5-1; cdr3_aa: ASSPVRASGTGELF